This entry lists 28 T cell receptor beta chains sequenced from one sample in a study of post-analysis software for immune sequencing data. Unique molecular identifiers were carried by the TCR beta cDNA libraries. TCRdb used MiXCR to reprocess the PCR reads, holding one entry per CDR3 protein. The top ten hold roughly 1.6% of the sample, which has about 180,000 distinct CDR3 sequences, 30% seen once. These TCRs' antigens remain unknown. Regarding the study as a whole: Four or five TRBV segments were more frequent in patients than controls; TRBV5-6, TRBV5-1 and TRBV20-1 belonged to this group.

Sequencing was performed on blood. The receptors derive from a girl under 18 with multiple sclerosis.

V is TRBV9 and J is TRBJ2-1; D not resolved. The J call may be incorrect, as the DNA end agrees better with TRBJ2-7. Germline loops: CDR1 SGDLS, CDR2 YYNGEE. The CDR3 runs to 13 residues. CDR3 DNA sequence: TGTGCCAGCAGCCGCCGAGGATACAATGAGCAGTACTTC. The encoded protein is CASSRRGYNEQYF.

Turning to this clonotype: One end of the junction varies from germline; a read error may be responsible. The rearrangement uses TRBV12-3 or TRBV12-4 and TRBJ2-1, with 13 bases aligning to TRBD2. This CDR3 is built from 13 residues. The CDR3 nucleotides are TGTACCAGTGCACTAGCGGGGGGGGAGACTCAGTTCTTC. Residues: CTSALAGGETQFF.

In regard to this clonotype: A read error may account for a junction end that differs from germline. The rearrangement uses TRBV12-3 or TRBV12-4 and TRBJ2-1; TRBD1 might be the D (5 bases). The CDR3 has 12 amino acids. This CDR3 is CVSSTGYNEQFF. In nucleotides, the CDR3 is TGTGTCAGCAGTACAGGTTACAATGAGCAGTTCTTC.

This clonotype showed up many times. The V gene is TRBV7-2, the J gene TRBJ1-2, with D uncertain. Germline V gene sequence: CDR1 SGHTA, CDR2 FQGNSA. The CDR3 is 12 amino acids. With 1 base removed from V and 4 bases from J, the gap between germline ends came to 4 bases. The CDR3, as DNA: TGTGCCAGCAGCTTAGAGACCTATGGCTACACCTTC. Amino acids: CASSLETYGYTF.

The sample holds a few counts of this clonotype. This chain uses TRBV7-6 with TRBJ1-1, with a weak D call TRBD1 (5 bases). This CDR3 has 15 residues. Trimming took off 1 base at V and 0 bases at J, with 9 bases between the two ends. The germline gives CDR1 SGHVS, CDR2 FNYEAQ. CDR3 in DNA: TGTGCCAGCAGCTTAGAGAGGGGAATGAACACTGAAGCTTTCTTT. Translating gives CASSLERGMNTEAFF.

For this clonotype: This clone may be a read error of a much larger clone one base away. The J gene is TRBJ2-3, the V gene TRBV7-9; D not resolved. The CDR3 covers 12 residues. Germline V gene lookup returns CDR1 SEHNR and CDR2 FQNEAQ (reference sequence). The DNA of the CDR3 is TGTGCCAGCAGCCCTGACTTAGATGCGCAGTATTTT. It translates to CASSPDLDAQYF.

This clonotype has a count of ten or more. The chain has TRBV18 and TRBJ1-4; D gene uncertain. Germline CDR1 KGHSH, CDR2 LQKENI. V lost 2 bases to trimming and J lost 8 bases, with 12 bases between them. This CDR3 spans 14 amino acids. The CDR3 DNA reads TGTGCCAGCTCACCAGGTCTAGTGCGGGAAAAACTGTTTTTT. Its protein product is CASSPGLVREKLFF. Filled out from reference TRBV18 and TRBJ1-4, the complete variable domain reads NAGVMQNPRHLVRRRGQEARLRCSPMKGHSHVYWYRQLPEEGLKFMVYLQKENIIDESGMPKERFSAEFPKEGPSILRIQQVVRGDSAAYFCASSPGLVREKLFFGSGTQLSVL.

This clonotype was observed a handful of times. At one of its ends the junction is not consistent with the germline gene, which may arise from a read error. The chain joins TRBV9 to TRBJ2-1; possibly TRBD1 or TRBD2 for D (5 bases each). The CDR3 is 15 residues long. Germline V gives CDR1 SGDLS, CDR2 YYNGEE. CDR3 sequence reads: CASSVKGRFYNERFF. In DNA, the CDR3 is TGTGCCAGCAGCGTAAAGGGACGATTCTACAATGAGCGGTTCTTC.

This clonotype was detected a few times. The CDR3 spells CASSQQGARSSPLHF. The CDR3 coding sequence is TGTGCCAGCAGCCAGCAGGGGGCAAGAAGTTCACCCCTCCACTTT. This chain joins TRBV3-1 and TRBJ1-6; 8 bases line up with TRBD1. Per germline, CDR1 LGHDT and CDR2 YNNKEL (reference sequence). The CDR3 sequence is 15 residues long. After removal of 3 bases from V and 9 bases from J, the junction contained 7 bases not matched to a gene.

The chain is built from TRBV14 and TRBJ2-2; D possibly corresponds to TRBD1 (7 bases). Trimming took 1 base from V and 4 from J, leaving 10 bases between them. Germline lookup yields CDR1 SGHDN and CDR2 FVKESK. This CDR3 spans 15 amino acids. The CDR3 is CASSQGQGGTGELFF. In DNA form, the CDR3 reads TGTGCCAGCAGCCAAGGACAGGGAGGCACCGGGGAGCTGTTTTTT.

Remarks on this clonotype: It may be a read error: a sequence one base away is much more abundant. This chain connects TRBV5-1 to TRBJ2-7, with 9 bases identical to TRBD2. Judging by the DNA end, TRBJ2-5 fits better; the J call may be wrong. Looked up from germline, CDR1 is SGHRS and CDR2 is YFSETQ. The CDR3 has 15 residues. The DNA for the CDR3 is TGCGCCAGCAGCTCGGGGTCTAGCGGGAAAGAGACCCAGTACTTC. Translating it yields CASSSGSSGKETQYF.

The DNA of the CDR3 is TGTGCCAGCAGCCAACCGGGACTAGAGTCGACAGATACGCAGTATTTT. Its translation is CASSQPGLESTDTQYF. The chain joins TRBV14 to TRBJ2-3; TRBD2 matches at 8 bases. V was clipped by 2 bases and J by 3 bases; unmatched bases: 7. CDR1 is SGHDN, CDR2 FVKESK, per germline. The CDR3 is made up of 16 amino acids.

Worth noting for this clonotype: A much larger clone lies a single base off, so this may be a read error. This chain connects TRBV12-3 or TRBV12-4 to TRBJ2-1; 10 nucleotides align to TRBD2. The CDR3 loop spans 14 amino acids. The CDR3 loop reads CARSSTSGYNEQFF. DNA for the CDR3: TGTGCCCGCAGCTCGACTAGCGGGTACAATGAGCAGTTCTTC.

This clonotype was seen a single time. J is TRBJ1-4 and V is TRBV20-1; D remains unclear. Germline assignment: CDR1 DFQATT and CDR2 SNEGSKA (reference sequence). The CDR3 spans 13 residues. V was cut by 2 bases and J by 6 bases, with 10 bases left in between. The DNA for the CDR3 is TGCAGTGCTAGATGGACCGTCGATGAAAAACTGTTTTTT. Translated: CSARWTVDEKLFF.

J is TRBJ1-2 and V is TRBV7-9; D is unresolved. This CDR3 region has 15 residues. CDR1 SEHNR and CDR2 FQNEAQ come from the germline V gene (reference sequence). V was trimmed by 5 bases and J by 5 bases, leaving 18 bases between them. The CDR3 DNA is TGTGCCAGCAGCCTAGGCGGAGTGGCCCGATATGGCTACACCTTC. Translation: CASSLGGVARYGYTF. The complete variable domain, with remaining parts taken from reference TRBV7-9 and TRBJ1-2, reads DTGVSQNPRHKITKRGQNVTFRCDPISEHNRLYWYRQTLGQGPEFLTYFQNEAQLEKSRLLSDRFSAERPKGSFSTLEIQRTEQGDSAMYLCASSLGGVARYGYTFGSGTRLTVV.

This clonotype is a singleton in its sample. This clone may be a read error of a much larger clone one base away. The rearrangement joins TRBV4-1 to TRBJ2-1; D could derive from TRBD1 or TRBD2 (5 bases each). Looked up from germline, CDR1 is MGHRA and CDR2 is YSYEKL. With 2 bases removed from V and 8 bases from J, the gap between germline ends came to 16 bases. CDR3 length: 15 residues. The CDR3: CASSQSLHGADEQFF. The CDR3 DNA reads as TGCGCCAGCAGCCAATCCCTCCACGGGGCCGATGAGCAGTTCTTC.

This clonotype was seen only a few times. The chain links TRBV28 to TRBJ1-1; tentatively, D is TRBD1 (6 bases). Germline lookup yields CDR1 MDHEN and CDR2 SYDVKM. Trimming pared 6 bases from V and 10 bases from J, leaving 15 bases between. CDR3 length equals 12 residues. This chain's CDR3 is CASRTGGRAAFF. DNA for the CDR3: TGTGCCAGCAGGACCGGGGGGCGGGCAGCTTTCTTT. Full variable domain (rest looked up from reference TRBV28 and TRBJ1-1): DVKVTQSSRYLVKRTGEKVFLECVQDMDHENMFWYRQDPGLGLRLIYFSYDVKMKEKGDIPEGYSVSREKKERFSLILESASTNQTSMYLCASRTGGRAAFFGQGTRLTVV.

The chain links TRBV5-5 to TRBJ1-6; the D is unclear. Germline CDR1 and CDR2: SGHKS and YYEKEE (reference sequence). This CDR3 region has 17 residues. V gave up 4 bases and J gave up 0 bases, with 14 bases separating them. The CDR3, as DNA: TGTGCCAGCAGCCCCAGGTTGAGAGTCTCCTATAATTCACCCCTCCACTTT. Translating it yields CASSPRLRVSYNSPLHF.

As for this clonotype: A clone one base away is much larger, so this may be a read error. The chain has TRBV27 and TRBJ2-7, with 9 nucleotides matching TRBD2. This CDR3 region has 17 residues. Germline-derived CDR1 and CDR2 are MNHEY and SMNVEV (reference sequence). The V and J ends lost 1 base and 7 bases, in that order; junction bases with no gene match: 14. In DNA form, the CDR3 reads TGTGCCAGCAGTTTATTCAGCGGGAGGAATGCCCTCAATGAGCAGTACTTC. Its translation is CASSLFSGRNALNEQYF.

In nucleotides, the CDR3 is TGCAGCGCCCCGACAGGGCAGGGCACTGAAGCTTTCTTT. Protein sequence: CSAPTGQGTEAFF. The V and J genes are TRBV29-1 and TRBJ1-1; 7 nucleotides match TRBD1. Germline CDR1 is SQVTM and CDR2 is ANQGSEA. The CDR3 sequence is 13 residues long. With 7 bases clipped from V and 4 bases from J, the junction kept 9 bases outside the gene matches.

This clonotype was recorded many times. The rearrangement uses TRBV12-3 or TRBV12-4 and TRBJ2-3; 10 nucleotides match TRBD2. The CDR3 length is 16 residues. V lost 6 bases, J lost 3 bases, and 9 bases stayed unmatched. The CDR3 loop is CASRLSSSGRTDTQYF. CDR3 bases: TGTGCCAGCAGACTGTCTTCTAGCGGGAGAACAGATACGCAGTATTTT.

This sequence joins TRBV20-1 and TRBJ2-7; TRBD2 matches 9 bases. Germline CDR1 DFQATT, CDR2 SNEGSKA (reference sequence). After removal of 1 base from V and 1 base from J, the junction contained 11 bases not matched to a gene. The CDR3 covers 17 residues. The CDR3: CSARVFRLREGSYEQYF. Written as DNA, the CDR3 is TGCAGTGCTAGAGTTTTTAGGTTGCGGGAGGGATCCTACGAGCAGTACTTC.

This clonotype has a count of ten or more. The rearrangement joins TRBV29-1 to TRBJ2-5; 11 bases match TRBD2. This CDR3 region has 16 residues. Germline CDR1 SQVTM, CDR2 ANQGSEA. Trimming took 2 bases from V and 2 from J; bases not matched to a gene: 7. In DNA form, the CDR3 reads TGCAGCGTTGAACCTTACGGGACTAGCGGACAAGAGACCCAGTACTTC. Translating it yields CSVEPYGTSGQETQYF.

This chain connects TRBV9 to TRBJ1-1, with a possible D match to TRBD1 (6 bases). Trimming shortened V by 4 bases and J by 5 bases, and 15 bases separated the two germline ends. The CDR3 contains 14 residues. Germline CDR1 SGDLS, CDR2 YYNGEE. CDR3: CASSRQQGGTEAFF. CDR3 coding DNA: TGTGCCAGCAGCCGGCAACAGGGCGGGACTGAAGCTTTCTTT.

A note on this clonotype: This clone may be a read error of a much larger clone one base away. The chain employs TRBV4-1 and TRBJ2-1; 9 nucleotides align to TRBD2. Germline CDR1 MGHRA, CDR2 YSYEKL. This CDR3 is 17 amino acids long. V shed 0 bases, J shed 5 bases, and the junction held 8 bases outside the gene matches. The chain's CDR3 is CASSQDPSGITHNEQFF. The CDR3 bases are TGCGCCAGCAGCCAAGATCCTAGCGGGATTACCCACAATGAGCAGTTCTTC.

Note on this clonotype: A much larger clone is a single base away; this may be a read error. The chain joins TRBV10-3 to TRBJ2-7, with a weak D call TRBD2 (5 bases). Looked up from germline, CDR1 is ENHRY and CDR2 is SYGVKD. CDR3 length: 15 amino acids. The CDR3 DNA reads TGTGCCTTCAGTGAGGGCCGGGATTACTCCTACGAGCAGTACTTC. Translated: CAFSEGRDYSYEQYF.

There are many counts of this clonotype. The chain links TRBV9 to TRBJ2-7; D is undetermined. Trimming took off 2 bases at V and 6 bases at J, with 18 bases between the two ends. Germline V gene data show CDR1 as SGDLS and CDR2 as YYNGEE. The CDR3 totals 15 residues. The CDR3 here is CASSVSGSPSREQYF. The CDR3 DNA is TGTGCCAGCAGCGTTTCCGGGTCTCCTTCGCGCGAGCAGTACTTC. Looking up the rest from reference TRBV9 and TRBJ2-7 gives the full variable domain: DSGVTQTPKHLITATGQRVTLRCSPRSGDLSVYWYQQSLDQGLQFLIQYYNGEERAKGNILERFSAQQFPDLHSELNLSSLELGDSALYFCASSVSGSPSREQYFGPGTRLTVT.

The chain employs TRBV12-3 or TRBV12-4 and TRBJ1-3; possible D gene TRBD1, 6 bases. This CDR3 is built from 15 residues. The V gene lost 6 bases and the J gene lost 1 base, with 13 bases spanning the gap. The CDR3 loop is CASREQGYSGNTIYF. CDR3 coding DNA: TGTGCCAGCAGGGAGCAGGGGTATTCTGGAAACACCATATATTTT.